The 28 T cell receptor beta chains listed next were all sequenced from one sample in a study of siplizumab effects on memory and regulatory T cells. Produced via immunoSEQ multiplex PCR; TCRdb's table is partial and in-frame only. The data contain about 50,000 clones, approximately 84% of them singletons. Material for sequencing was naive CD8+ T cells sorted from blood. These TCRs come from a human donor in good health.

This CDR3 reads CASSFTSMNF. For the CDR3, the DNA is TGTGCCAGCAGCTTTACATCGATGAACTTC. The V gene is TRBV12-1, the J gene TRBJ2-7; TRBD1, as called in the table, went unchecked against the DNA. TRBV12-1 represents a pseudogene. The CDR3 is made up of 10 amino acids.

V usage is TRBV6-1 and J usage is TRBJ2-7; 8 positions agree with TRBD1. Trimming at V came to 1 base and at J to 2 bases, leaving 7 bases not matched to a gene. Germline-derived CDR1 and CDR2 are MNHNS and SASEGT. CDR3 length equals 16 residues. CDR3 bases: TGTGCCAGCAGTGAAGGGCCCGGGACAGGAGCCTACGAGCAGTACTTC. Translated, it gives CASSEGPGTGAYEQYF.

This chain links TRBV15 with TRBJ2-2, with D possibly being TRBD2 (6 bases). The ends were cut back, 5 bases at V and 2 bases at J, with 18 bases in the middle. Looked up from germline, CDR1 is LNHNV and CDR2 is YYDKDF (reference sequence). The CDR3 spans 17 residues. CDR3 nucleotides: TGTGCCACCAGCGCCTACCTGGAGGGATTAAACACCGGGGAGCTGTTTTTT. This translates into CATSAYLEGLNTGELFF.

The chain couples TRBV5-6 to TRBJ1-1; D gene unclear. Trimming shortened V by 2 bases and J by 4 bases, and 6 bases separated the two germline ends. Germline CDR1 reads SGHDT; CDR2 reads YYEEEE. The CDR3 spans 12 residues. The CDR3 spells CASSFGFTEAFF. CDR3 bases: TGTGCCAGCAGCTTTGGTTTCACTGAAGCTTTCTTT.

This sequence joins TRBV5-1 and TRBJ1-2, with 7 bases lining up with TRBD1. J lost 2 bases, V lost 3 bases, and 7 bases had no gene match. This CDR3 is built from 15 residues. Germline lookup yields CDR1 SGHRS and CDR2 YFSETQ. The CDR3 DNA follows: TGCGCCAGCAGCTGGGGGACAGAAAGAAACTATGGCTACACCTTC. Encoded protein: CASSWGTERNYGYTF. Filled out from reference TRBV5-1 and TRBJ1-2, the complete variable domain reads KAGVTQTPRYLIKTRGQQVTLSCSPISGHRSVSWYQQTPGQGLQFLFEYFSETQRNKGNFPGRFSGRQFSNSRSEMNVSTLELGDSALYLCASSWGTERNYGYTFGSGTRLTVV.

J is TRBJ1-3 and V is TRBV19; D is unresolved. Germline CDR1 is LNHDA and CDR2 is SQIVND (reference sequence). The CDR3 contains 14 residues. Between the trimmed V and J ends, which lost 7 bases and 1 base, there was a span of 11 bases. CDR3 DNA: TGTGCCAGTACCCCCTTGGATTCTGGAAACACCATATATTTT. Its protein product is CASTPLDSGNTIYF.

As DNA, the CDR3 is TGTGCCAGCAGCCAAGATTTTAGGACTAGCGGGGACGTGACCCAGTACTTC. Translation: CASSQDFRTSGDVTQYF. The chain recombines TRBV4-2 with TRBJ2-5, with 12 bases matching TRBD2. Germline trimming cut 0 bases from V and 7 bases from J; bases unmatched to any gene: 9. The length of the CDR3 is 17 residues. CDR1 LGHNA and CDR2 YNFKEQ come from the germline V gene.

The V call is TRBV27, the J call TRBJ1-1; unclear D gene. This CDR3 comprises 14 residues. Trimming removed 0 bases at V and 1 base at J, with 6 bases between. Germline CDR1 and CDR2: MNHEY and SMNVEV (reference sequence). The CDR3, as DNA: TGTGCCAGCAGTTTATCGTTGGGGAACACTGAAGCTTTCTTT. This sequence encodes CASSLSLGNTEAFF.

This chain joins TRBV19 and TRBJ2-3; the match to TRBD2 covers 7 bases. V was clipped by 5 bases and J by 7 bases; unmatched bases: 12. There are 15 residues in the CDR3. CDR1 is LNHDA, CDR2 SQIVND, per germline (reference sequence). This CDR3 is CASSDGSGLLNTQYF. In DNA, the CDR3 is TGTGCCAGTAGTGATGGTAGCGGGCTACTAAATACGCAGTATTTT.

V gene TRBV5-1 combines with J gene TRBJ2-7; maybe TRBD2 (6 bases). The CDR3 is made up of 16 amino acids. The germline V gene encodes CDR1 SGHRS and CDR2 YFSETQ. V was cut by 1 base and J by 3 bases, with 17 bases left in between. CDR3 DNA: TGCGCCAGCAGCTTGACTCAGGGACTGGATTACTACGAGCAGTACTTC. This encodes CASSLTQGLDYYEQYF. Looking up the rest from reference TRBV5-1 and TRBJ2-7 gives the full variable domain: KAGVTQTPRYLIKTRGQQVTLSCSPISGHRSVSWYQQTPGQGLQFLFEYFSETQRNKGNFPGRFSGRQFSNSRSEMNVSTLELGDSALYLCASSLTQGLDYYEQYFGPGTRLTVT.

This clone was seen a few times. V is TRBV27 and J is TRBJ1-2, with 10 bases lining up with TRBD1. V shed 5 bases and J 4 bases; nucleotides not matched to a gene: 7. Germline loops: CDR1 MNHEY, CDR2 SMNVEV (reference sequence). The CDR3 has 15 amino acids. CDR3 protein: CASSLTGTGAYGYTF. As DNA, the CDR3 is TGTGCCAGCAGTCTCACCGGGACAGGGGCCTATGGCTACACCTTC.

This clone has a handful of counts. The chain couples TRBV4-1 to TRBJ1-4; unclear D gene. Germline CDR1 and CDR2: MGHRA and YSYEKL. Trimming took off 5 bases at V and 6 bases at J, with 10 bases between the two ends. This CDR3 region has 13 residues. CDR3 sequence (DNA): TGCGCCAGCAGCGCGGTATCTGATGAAAAACTGTTTTTT. Its protein product is CASSAVSDEKLFF.

This clone is a singleton in its sample. This chain joins TRBV7-6 and TRBJ2-7; 9 bases line up with TRBD1. CDR3 length equals 16 residues. With 4 bases clipped from V and 0 bases from J, the junction kept 7 bases outside the gene matches. Per the germline V gene, CDR1 is SGHVS and CDR2 is FNYEAQ. CDR3 amino acids: CASSSPGQGSSYEQYF. The CDR3 DNA follows: TGTGCCAGCAGCTCGCCGGGACAGGGATCCTCCTACGAGCAGTACTTC.

The chain employs TRBV4-1 and TRBJ1-2; D may be TRBD1 (6 bases). The CDR3 runs to 16 residues. Trimming shortened V by 6 bases and J by 0 bases, and 17 bases separated the two germline ends. The germline gives CDR1 MGHRA, CDR2 YSYEKL. As DNA, the CDR3 is TGCGCCAGCAGGGCCCAGGGGAATACGCCTAACTATGGCTACACCTTC. It is translated as CASRAQGNTPNYGYTF.

The sample holds one count of this clone. This CDR3 is CATWSNEQFF. CDR3 coding DNA: TGTGCCACCTGGTCCAATGAGCAGTTCTTC. The chain carries TRBV19 and TRBJ2-1; no firm D call. Germline V lookup: CDR1 LNHDA, CDR2 SQIVND (reference sequence). Trimming cost V 10 bases and J 6 bases, with 7 bases left between them. CDR3 size: 10 residues.

The V and J genes are TRBV7-9 and TRBJ2-7, with D possibly matching TRBD1 (7 bases). V dropped 5 bases and J dropped 2 bases, with 13 bases sitting between them. Germline assignment: CDR1 SEHNR and CDR2 FQNEAQ (reference sequence). The CDR3 has 14 amino acids. As DNA, the CDR3 is TGTGCCAGCAGCCCGGGGGACAGCCCCTACGAGCAGTACTTC. As protein: CASSPGDSPYEQYF.

As for this clone: One junction end does not reproduce the germline sequence, and a read error may be involved. This chain uses TRBV30 with TRBJ2-7, with 14 nucleotides matching TRBD2. Germline V lookup: CDR1 GTSNPN, CDR2 SVGIG (reference sequence). The CDR3 has 15 residues. The CDR3, as DNA: TGTGCCAGGAGCTCGGGACTAGCGGGAGATTACGAGCAGTACTTC. Residues: CARSSGLAGDYEQYF.

The rearrangement uses TRBV27 and TRBJ2-7; 7 bases line up with TRBD1. V lost 5 bases and J lost 2; bases outside the gene matches: 6. This CDR3 is built from 14 residues. The V gene's germline CDR1 is MNHEY and CDR2 SMNVEV (reference sequence). The CDR3 nucleotides are TGTGCCAGCAGTCTCTCCGGGACAGCCTACGAGCAGTACTTC. Its protein product is CASSLSGTAYEQYF.

The CDR3 loop is CASSYSPSGPFNEQFF. Written as DNA, the CDR3 is TGTGCCAGCAGTTACTCGCCTAGCGGGCCCTTTAATGAGCAGTTCTTC. V gene TRBV6-5 combines with J gene TRBJ2-1; 8 positions match TRBD2. CDR1 is MNHEY and CDR2 is SVGAGI in the germline V gene. The CDR3 covers 16 residues. J gave up 7 bases and V 0 bases, and 8 bases lay outside the gene matches.

The chain recombines TRBV5-6 with TRBJ2-2; 9 bases match TRBD1. Germline assignment: CDR1 SGHDT and CDR2 YYEEEE. With V trimmed by 5 bases and J by 4 bases, 9 bases remained unmatched. There are 16 residues in the CDR3. CDR3 sequence (DNA): TGTGCCAGCAGAGGGGATGGACAGGGGACCACCGGGGAGCTGTTTTTT. Translation gives CASRGDGQGTTGELFF.

This chain connects TRBV7-9 to TRBJ2-6, with D possibly called TRBD1 or TRBD2 (5 bases each). Germline V gene lookup returns CDR1 SEHNR and CDR2 FQNEAQ (reference sequence). This CDR3 region has 16 residues. V dropped 6 bases and J dropped 6 bases, with 18 bases sitting between them. The CDR3 loop reads CASRSFLGVAANVLTF. As DNA, the CDR3 is TGTGCCAGCAGAAGTTTCCTGGGGGTAGCGGCCAACGTCCTGACTTTC. The whole variable domain, filled in from reference TRBV7-9 and TRBJ2-6, reads DTGVSQNPRHKITKRGQNVTFRCDPISEHNRLYWYRQTLGQGPEFLTYFQNEAQLEKSRLLSDRFSAERPKGSFSTLEIQRTEQGDSAMYLCASRSFLGVAANVLTFGAGSRLTVL.

The chain employs TRBV7-9 and TRBJ1-1, with D possibly TRBD1 on 5 matching bases. This CDR3 spans 15 amino acids. The V gene's germline CDR1 is SEHNR and CDR2 FQNEAQ (reference sequence). The V end lost 3 bases, the J end lost 3 bases, and 14 bases lay between the germline ends. CDR3 nucleotide sequence: TGTGCCAGCAGCTTCCGGATGTCGGGGGACACTGAAGCTTTCTTT. Translated: CASSFRMSGDTEAFF.

The gene calls are TRBV27 and TRBJ1-3; no firm D call. The CDR3 length is 13 residues. Germline loops: CDR1 MNHEY, CDR2 SMNVEV (reference sequence). V was clipped by 0 bases and J by 4 bases, with 4 bases between them. CDR3: CASSLSLGNTIYF. The CDR3 DNA sequence: TGTGCCAGCAGTTTATCGTTAGGAAACACCATATATTTT.

This clone came up once. The chain uses TRBV14 and TRBJ2-6; no firm D call. The CDR3 contains 16 residues. Germline V CDR1 and CDR2: SGHDN, FVKESK. The V end was cut by 1 base, the J end by 0 bases, with 7 bases between. CDR3 protein: CASSQVLGSGANVLTF. CDR3 nucleotides: TGTGCCAGCAGCCAAGTCCTGGGCTCTGGGGCCAACGTCCTGACTTTC.

A single count supports this clone. The gene calls are TRBV25-1 and TRBJ2-7, with a weak D call TRBD2 (6 bases). Trimming cost V 1 base and J 7 bases, with 14 bases left between them. The CDR3 has 14 residues. Germline values: CDR1 MGHDK, CDR2 SYGVNS. This CDR3 reads CASSESASVGEQYF. CDR3 bases: TGTGCCAGCAGTGAATCGGCTAGCGTAGGAGAGCAGTACTTC.

The chain couples TRBV11-2 to TRBJ2-2, with D perhaps assigned TRBD1 or TRBD2 (5 bases each). V was clipped by 6 bases and J by 4 bases, with 12 bases between them. The germline V gene encodes CDR1 SGHAT and CDR2 FQNNGV. This CDR3 is 14 amino acids long. CDR3 bases: TGTGCCAGCAGTTATGCAGGGAGCACCGGGGAGCTGTTTTTT. This codes for CASSYAGSTGELFF.

The chain recombines TRBV10-3 with TRBJ2-7; D might be TRBD2 (6 bases). V lost 3 bases and J lost 7, with 16 bases in between. This CDR3 region has 14 residues. CDR1 is ENHRY, CDR2 SYGVKD, per germline. This CDR3 is CAISDRDSSWEQYF. CDR3 in DNA: TGTGCCATCAGTGACAGGGACTCGTCCTGGGAGCAGTACTTC.

This clone was recorded once. This chain joins TRBV19 and TRBJ2-2, with TRBD2 matching 10 bases. This CDR3 comprises 14 residues. Germline values: CDR1 LNHDA, CDR2 SQIVND (reference sequence). With V trimmed by 7 bases and J by 7 bases, 6 bases remained unmatched. Here the CDR3 reads CASTGLAVDGELFF. The CDR3 bases are TGTGCCAGTACCGGACTAGCGGTAGACGGGGAGCTGTTTTTT.